This TCR beta chain was sequenced for a study of blood T cell repertoires in COVID-19. Per the original data handling: Researchers report that nucleated cell counts were estimated from reference gene primer amplification. Some clones are missing from TCRdb's copy, which holds only in-frame ones; the method was immunoSEQ multiplex PCR. Clonal size and the V and J genes are those of that table, whereas D and trimming came from the DNA. The top ten hold roughly 1.6% of the sample, which has roughly 250,000 clones, about 87% seen once. Each participant's cohort was designated according to participant-reported clinical history. Trimming removed 4 bases at V and 3 bases at J, with 10 bases between. The CDR3 is 13 residues long. The germline gives CDR1 GTSNPN, CDR2 SVGIG (reference sequence).

The receptor comes from a woman aged 45-65 years who had recovered from COVID-19. Material: PBMCs or T cells enriched from blood (not recorded which). This rearrangement joins TRBV30 to TRBJ1-5; no clear D gene. CDR3 residues: CAWNNGPNQPQHF. In DNA form, the CDR3 reads TGTGCCTGGAATAACGGTCCCAATCAGCCCCAGCATTTT.